The 27 T cell receptor beta chains presented below share a single source sample, sequenced in a study of spatial heterogeneity in lung cancer (dated by TCRdb to between 2018 and 2020). The paper's findings and limits, for the study overall: The number of expanded intratumoral alpha and beta TCRs correlated with the tumor nonsynonymous mutation count.

Libraries were prepared through 5' RACE. This sample was sequenced with a NextSeq 500. TCRdb reran the public reads through fastp at Q25 and MiXCR, keeping productive beta chains. Rows are unified per CDR3 protein, each entry keeping the most common DNA and genes. For this sample the table gives 9,000 to 13,000 distinct CDR3 sequences, of which around 12% were detected only once. The biggest ten clones account for over 9.5% of the sample. Their antigens are not known. The sample's time point label, decoded: sample taken at primary tumor resection. The input for sequencing was lung tumor tissue, taken at surgery. Receptor source: a male donor with early-stage non-small cell lung cancer.

This clonotype was seen at least ten times. This beta chain was picked up by a library intended for alpha chains and is off target, so its count carries little meaning. V usage is TRBV30 and J usage is TRBJ1-5; 9 bases fit TRBD1. Germline V lookup: CDR1 GTSNPN, CDR2 SVGIG (reference sequence). With 6 bases clipped from V and 2 bases from J, the junction kept 5 bases outside the gene matches. The CDR3 length is 14 residues. The CDR3 sequence: CACMDRGGNQPQHF. CDR3 DNA: TGTGCCTGCATGGACAGGGGAGGCAATCAGCCCCAGCATTTT.

This clonotype showed up many times. This beta chain is an off-target read within a library intended for alpha chains, so its frequency means little. Here the CDR3 DNA reads TGTGCCAGCAGCGCAGGAGGCACAGATACGCAGTATTTT. Translating gives CASSAGGTDTQYF. The chain links TRBV7-6 to TRBJ2-3; no firm D call. V lost 5 bases to trimming and J lost 1 base, with 7 bases between them. The CDR3 has 13 amino acids. The germline gives CDR1 SGHVS, CDR2 FNYEAQ.

There are many counts of this clonotype. This beta chain lies outside the target of a library built for alpha chains; its clone size means little. This rearrangement joins TRBV20-1 to TRBJ2-5; 9 bases align to TRBD2. The ends lost 5 bases at V and 2 bases at J; junction bases unmatched: 0. The CDR3 consists of 12 residues. From germline, CDR1 is DFQATT and CDR2 SNEGSKA (reference sequence). The CDR3, as DNA: TGCAGTGCTCTAGCGGGACAAGAGACCCAGTACTTC. Its protein is CSALAGQETQYF.

This clonotype is classed as medium-sized. This beta chain was picked up by a library intended for alpha chains and is off target, so its count carries little meaning. The gene calls are TRBV12-3 or TRBV12-4 and TRBJ2-5; 11 nucleotides agree with TRBD1. V dropped 3 bases and J dropped 6; count of bases not matched to a gene: 12. The CDR3 extends over 17 amino acids. CDR3 sequence reads: CASSFQDRGLFAKTQYF. CDR3 bases: TGTGCCAGCAGTTTCCAGGACAGGGGGCTTTTCGCAAAGACCCAGTACTTC.

There are many counts of this clonotype. The library was prepared for alpha chains; this beta chain is a stray read, so its frequency means little. The chain uses TRBV12-5 and TRBJ2-3; TRBD2 aligns across 13 bases. The CDR3 is made up of 16 amino acids. J gave up 4 bases and V 0 bases, and 1 base lay outside the gene matches. The germline V gene encodes CDR1 LGHNT and CDR2 FRNRAP. This CDR3 is CASGLVLAGGADTQYF. The CDR3 nucleotides are TGTGCTAGTGGTTTGGTACTAGCGGGAGGGGCAGATACGCAGTATTTT.

This clonotype was seen repeatedly, ten times or more. A library made for alpha chains picked up this beta chain off target, so its size means little. The chain joins TRBV12-3 or TRBV12-4 to TRBJ1-5; possibly TRBD1 for D (5 bases). V lost 6 bases to trimming and J lost 4 bases, with 16 bases between them. The CDR3 loop spans 15 amino acids. CDR3 bases: TGTGCCAGCAGAGTTTCCGGGACCGATAATCAGCCCCAGCATTTT. Protein product: CASRVSGTDNQPQHF.

For this clonotype: This beta chain is a stray sequence in a library constructed for alpha chains; its clone size is not meaningful. The CDR3 sequence is CAIRGQGANTGELFF. The CDR3 DNA reads TGTGCCATCAGAGGACAGGGGGCTAACACCGGGGAGCTGTTTTTT. This sequence joins TRBV10-3 and TRBJ2-2; 11 nucleotides agree with TRBD1. Per the germline V gene, CDR1 is ENHRY and CDR2 is SYGVKD. V was pared by 6 bases and J by 2 bases, with 2 bases of the junction left unmatched. This CDR3 is built from 15 residues.

This clonotype was seen at least ten times. Since the library was made to target alpha chains, this beta chain is a stray read and its abundance is not meaningful. The chain recombines TRBV10-3 with TRBJ2-7; 7 nucleotides match TRBD1. CDR1 is ENHRY, CDR2 SYGVKD, per germline. The CDR3 consists of 17 residues. Losses at the gene ends were 0 bases for V and 0 bases for J; bases not matched to a gene: 8. The CDR3 nucleotides read TGTGCCATCAGTGAGTCGAATCGCCAGGGGGACTCCTACGAGCAGTACTTC. Translation: CAISESNRQGDSYEQYF.

This clonotype is deemed medium-sized (0.01 to 0.1%). The library was built for alpha chains, so this beta chain is an off-target read and its size means little. The V call is TRBV24-1, the J call TRBJ1-2; 8 nucleotides agree with TRBD1. This CDR3 comprises 17 residues. V lost 6 bases and J lost 3; bases outside the gene matches: 14. In germline, CDR1 is KGHDR, CDR2 SFDVKD. The CDR3, as DNA: TGTGCCACCAGTCCCTCTCAATCGTTACAGGGGGACTATGGCTACACCTTC. It encodes CATSPSQSLQGDYGYTF.

There are many counts of this clonotype. For a library built for alpha chains, this beta chain is a stray read; little rests on its size. This chain links TRBV27 with TRBJ1-5, with 9 positions matching TRBD1. V lost 5 bases, J lost 4 bases, and 9 bases stayed unmatched. This CDR3 is 16 amino acids long. CDR1 and CDR2 (germline): MNHEY, SMNVEV (reference sequence). CDR3 sequence reads: CASSPQGTGNNQPQHF. CDR3 nucleotide sequence: TGTGCCAGCAGTCCCCAAGGGACAGGGAATAATCAGCCCCAGCATTTT.

This clonotype was recorded a few times. Within a library made for alpha chains, this beta chain is off target, and its count is uninformative. This chain joins TRBV5-1 and TRBJ1-6; D is undetermined. The germline V gene encodes CDR1 SGHRS and CDR2 YFSETQ. The CDR3 spans 17 residues. The V end was cut by 0 bases, the J end by 3 bases, with 13 bases between. CDR3 sequence (DNA): TGCGCCAGCAGCTTGGAAGCGAGATTTTACTATAATTCACCCCTCCACTTT. Protein sequence: CASSLEARFYYNSPLHF. The full variable domain, completed using reference TRBV5-1 and TRBJ1-6, is KAGVTQTPRYLIKTRGQQVTLSCSPISGHRSVSWYQQTPGQGLQFLFEYFSETQRNKGNFPGRFSGRQFSNSRSEMNVSTLELGDSALYLCASSLEARFYYNSPLHFGNGTRLTVT.

By sample fraction, this clonotype is medium-sized. This beta chain is a stray sequence in a library constructed for alpha chains; its clone size is not meaningful. This rearrangement joins TRBV12-3 or TRBV12-4 to TRBJ1-1; maybe TRBD1 (5 bases). The CDR3 runs to 14 residues. With 7 bases removed from V and 6 bases from J, the gap between germline ends came to 18 bases. CDR3 bases: TGTGCCAGCAACTTGGGTGGGGGTATTCCTGAAGCTTTCTTT. Translated, it gives CASNLGGGIPEAFF.

In this sample, this clonotype turned up many times. This beta chain is off target for a library built for alpha chains, so its abundance means little. This chain joins TRBV6-1 and TRBJ1-1; a possible D gene is TRBD1 (6 bases). This CDR3 is 13 amino acids long. V was cut by 6 bases and J by 12 bases, with 20 bases left in between. Germline V lookup: CDR1 MNHNS, CDR2 SASEGT. CDR3 in amino acids: CASSRNREEVTFF. The CDR3 DNA is TGTGCCAGCAGCCGGAACAGGGAAGAAGTGACTTTCTTT.

As concerns this clonotype: Being off target in a library aimed at alpha chains, this beta chain has a size of little meaning. The V call is TRBV12-3 or TRBV12-4, the J call TRBJ1-6; 11 bases align to TRBD1. This CDR3 spans 15 amino acids. V lost 4 bases and J lost 7; bases outside the gene matches: 3. The CDR3 protein is CASSWDRGRNSPLHF. CDR3 sequence (DNA): TGTGCCAGCAGTTGGGACAGGGGGAGAAATTCACCCCTCCACTTT.

Concerning this clonotype itself: This beta chain is a stray sequence in a library constructed for alpha chains; its clone size is not meaningful. V is TRBV29-1 and J is TRBJ2-1; D remains ambiguous. The CDR3 totals 12 residues. Germline-derived CDR1 and CDR2 are SQVTM and ANQGSEA. V lost 0 bases to trimming and J lost 10 bases, with 10 bases between them. The CDR3 protein is CSVEDRLREQFF. The CDR3 DNA reads as TGCAGCGTTGAAGATCGTCTACGGGAGCAGTTCTTC.

This clonotype counts as medium-sized. In a library made to pick up alpha chains, this beta chain is a stray read with a size that means little. This chain connects TRBV10-3 to TRBJ2-3; D might be TRBD2 (5 bases). The CDR3 is 13 amino acids. Germline V gene data show CDR1 as ENHRY and CDR2 as SYGVKD. V was pared by 11 bases and J by 6 bases, with 18 bases between. CDR3 loop: CAGRTGVGDTQYF. CDR3 nucleotide sequence: TGTGCCGGCCGGACTGGGGTTGGGGATACGCAGTATTTT.

This clonotype came up many times. Because the library targeted alpha chains, this beta chain is an off-target read whose size means little. The genes are TRBV10-3 and TRBJ2-7; TRBD1 aligns across 11 bases. The J segment lost 6 bases and the V segment lost 10 bases, leaving 8 bases of the junction unmatched. Germline values: CDR1 ENHRY, CDR2 SYGVKD. This CDR3 spans 13 amino acids. The CDR3 sequence is CANTGTGGSEQYF. CDR3 bases: TGTGCCAACACCGGGACAGGGGGTTCCGAGCAGTACTTC.

Ten or more counts support this clonotype. As an off-target read in a library built for alpha chains, this beta chain has a frequency of little significance. The genes are TRBV29-1 and TRBJ1-6; D call uncertain. The CDR3 spans 13 residues. V was shortened by 4 bases and J by 5 bases, with 9 bases between the two germline ends. Germline-derived CDR1 and CDR2 are SQVTM and ANQGSEA. The CDR3, as DNA: TGCAGCGTTGCTCGGGATAATAATTCACCCCTCCACTTT. It encodes CSVARDNNSPLHF. Drawing the rest from reference TRBV29-1 and TRBJ1-6, the complete variable domain is SAVISQKPSRDICQRGTSLTIQCQVDSQVTMMFWYRQQPGQSLTLIATANQGSEATYESGFVIDKFPISRPNLTFSTLTVSNMSPEDSSIYLCSVARDNNSPLHFGNGTRLTVT.

This clonotype has more than one count but fewer than ten. Because the library targeted alpha chains, this beta chain is an off-target read whose size means little. V gene TRBV5-1 combines with J gene TRBJ2-1; no reliable D call. Trimming pared 7 bases from V and 1 base from J, leaving 12 bases between. Germline V CDR1 and CDR2: SGHRS, YFSETQ. The CDR3 length is 14 residues. In DNA, the CDR3 is TGCGCCAGCTTCACTGAGCCTTCCTACAATGAGCAGTTCTTC. This codes for CASFTEPSYNEQFF.

This clonotype is judged medium-sized. This beta chain slipped into a library made for alpha chains as a stray read, so its size is not meaningful. V and J are TRBV6-2 or TRBV6-3 and TRBJ2-5; 8 bases fit TRBD2. The trim removed 5 bases at V and 4 bases at J, leaving 3 bases unmatched. Per germline, CDR1 MNHEY and CDR2 SVGEGT. The CDR3 is 13 residues long. The CDR3 DNA sequence: TGTGCCAGCAGTCCTACTAGCGGAGAGACCCAGTACTTC. Amino acid sequence: CASSPTSGETQYF.

Comment on this clonotype: This beta chain was picked up by a library intended for alpha chains and is off target, so its count carries little meaning. V is TRBV30 and J is TRBJ1-1; no reliable D call. Between the trimmed V and J ends, which lost 2 bases and 4 bases, there was a span of 11 bases. Germline loops: CDR1 GTSNPN, CDR2 SVGIG (reference sequence). The CDR3 extends over 13 amino acids. CDR3 nucleotides: TGTGCCTGGAGTCCCGGACGAAGCACTGAAGCTTTCTTT. It is translated as CAWSPGRSTEAFF.

This clonotype was seen ten or more times. Since the library was made to target alpha chains, this beta chain is a stray read and its abundance is not meaningful. The chain links TRBV7-9 to TRBJ1-1, with D possibly matching TRBD1 (6 bases). V was pared by 2 bases and J by 5 bases, with 12 bases between. CDR1 is SEHNR, CDR2 FQNEAQ, per germline (reference sequence). The CDR3 is 14 amino acids. The CDR3 region is CASSLHIGTTEAFF. The CDR3 nucleotides are TGTGCCAGCAGCTTACACATTGGGACAACTGAAGCTTTCTTT. The variable domain in full, with the rest retrieved from reference TRBV7-9 and TRBJ1-1, is DTGVSQNPRHKITKRGQNVTFRCDPISEHNRLYWYRQTLGQGPEFLTYFQNEAQLEKSRLLSDRFSAERPKGSFSTLEIQRTEQGDSAMYLCASSLHIGTTEAFFGQGTRLTVV.

This clonotype was found many times. In a library made to pick up alpha chains, this beta chain is a stray read with a size that means little. The chain carries TRBV25-1 and TRBJ2-1; TRBD1 or TRBD2 may be the D gene (5 bases each). The CDR3 covers 18 residues. Trimming took 4 bases from V and 5 from J, leaving 24 bases between them. In germline, CDR1 is MGHDK, CDR2 SYGVNS. CDR3 coding DNA: TGTGCCAGCAGTGTGTTGGGTTCGGGGCGGTTGAGTCACAATGAGCAGTTCTTC. As protein: CASSVLGSGRLSHNEQFF.

A remark on this clonotype: Little can be read into the size of this beta chain, an off-target read in a library designed for alpha chains. The genes are TRBV6-6 and TRBJ2-6, with D uncertain. V shed 2 bases and J shed 1 base, with 3 bases lying between them. The germline CDR1 and CDR2 sequences are MNHNY and SVGAGI (reference sequence). The CDR3 spans 14 residues. Here the CDR3 reads CASSYESGANVLTF. The CDR3 DNA reads TGTGCCAGCAGTTACGAGTCTGGGGCCAACGTCCTGACTTTC.

This clonotype was seen many times. This beta chain is an unintended read in a library built for alpha chains; its size means little. The chain links TRBV6-2 or TRBV6-3 to TRBJ2-7; possible D gene TRBD2, 5 bases. The V and J ends lost 2 bases and 0 bases respectively, with 20 bases between them. Germline loops: CDR1 MNHEY, CDR2 SVGEGT. The CDR3 is made up of 18 amino acids. CDR3 sequence reads: CASSYVLQRPAISYEQYF. DNA of the CDR3: TGTGCCAGCAGTTACGTGTTGCAGCGGCCTGCGATCTCCTACGAGCAGTACTTC.

In its sample, this clonotype was seen many times. Being off target in a library aimed at alpha chains, this beta chain has a size of little meaning. The V gene is TRBV25-1, the J gene TRBJ1-1, with D possibly matching TRBD1 (5 bases). V was trimmed by 5 bases and J by 1 base, leaving 20 bases between them. Per germline, CDR1 MGHDK and CDR2 SYGVNS. The CDR3 consists of 17 residues. Written as DNA, the CDR3 is TGTGCCAGCAGTCTGGGGGAAATAGGGAGGAAGAACACTGAAGCTTTCTTT. As protein: CASSLGEIGRKNTEAFF.

In regard to this clonotype: This beta chain slipped into a library made for alpha chains as a stray read, so its size is not meaningful. This chain links TRBV29-1 with TRBJ2-5, with no clear D. This CDR3 has 11 residues. CDR1 is SQVTM, CDR2 ANQGSEA, per germline. Trimming removed 6 bases at V and 5 bases at J, with 10 bases between. The CDR3 spells CSVAFQETQYF. The CDR3, as DNA: TGCAGCGTCGCGTTCCAGGAGACCCAGTACTTC.